This T cell receptor (beta chain) was obtained from a study of T cells in localized non-small cell lung cancer. Data came from immunoSEQ multiplex PCR; TCRdb stores just in-frame clones and leaves some out. Of about 24,000 clones listed, roughly 90% are singletons. The sample consisted of peripheral blood, taken before any cancer treatment. The sequence was collected from a male donor aged 60 or over with stage I squamous cell lung carcinoma.

CDR3 loop: CATSSIRDTTYEQYF. As DNA, the CDR3 is TGTGCCACCAGCAGTATCCGGGACACGACCTACGAGCAGTACTTC. V gene TRBV15 combines with J gene TRBJ2-7; a possible D gene is TRBD1 (6 bases). The V end lost 3 bases, the J end lost 2 bases, and 14 bases lay between the germline ends. The CDR3 sequence is 15 residues long. Looked up from germline, CDR1 is LNHNV and CDR2 is YYDKDF (reference sequence).